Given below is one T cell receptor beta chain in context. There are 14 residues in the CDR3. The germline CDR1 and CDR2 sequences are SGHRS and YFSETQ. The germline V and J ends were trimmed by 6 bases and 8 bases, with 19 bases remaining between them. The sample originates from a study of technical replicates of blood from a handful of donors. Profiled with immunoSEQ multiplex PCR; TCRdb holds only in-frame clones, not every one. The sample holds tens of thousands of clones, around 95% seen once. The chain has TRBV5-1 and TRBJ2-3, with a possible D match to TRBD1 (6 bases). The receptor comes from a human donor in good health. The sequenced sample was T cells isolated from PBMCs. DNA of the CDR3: TGCGCCAGCACTTTGGACAGCCCCCAGGGTACGCAGTATTTT. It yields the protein CASTLDSPQGTQYF.